The rows below give T cell receptor beta chains drawn from one sample of a study of T cells in Graves' hyperthyroidism and ophthalmopathy. TCRdb called the multiplex PCR reads again in MiXCR, with one record for every CDR3 protein. The sample consists of 240,000 or so distinct CDR3 sequences, over 15% of them appearing once. What was sequenced was blood. Receptor source: a young woman with Graves' ophthalmopathy. Each CDR3 is given with its conserved first and last residue. The D gene is left open where the match is weak. Rows give clone size only sometimes, using once, few, many, or a class for an expanded clone.

>TRBV28|-|TRBJ2-4|-
CASSLGGQPGIQYF
TGTGCCAGCAGTTTAGGCGGGCAACCGGGCATTCAGTACTTC
>TRBV9|many|TRBJ1-1|-
CASSAEWGADTEAFF
TGTGCCAGCAGCGCAGAGTGGGGGGCAGACACTGAAGCTTTCTTT
>TRBV28|-|TRBJ2-1|TRBD2
CASSQTGLVNEQFF
TGTGCCAGCAGCCAGACCGGACTAGTCAATGAGCAGTTCTTC
>TRBV30|-|TRBJ2-7|TRBD2
CAWSVPTSGRSSYGQYF
TGTGCCTGGAGTGTCCCTACTAGCGGCCGTAGCTCCTACGGGCAGTACTTC
>TRBV28|many|TRBJ2-3|-
CASNFPGHRFSSSTDTQYF
TGTGCCAGCAACTTTCCGGGACACCGGTTTTCCTCTAGCACAGATACGCAGTATTTT
>TRBV6-1|many|TRBJ1-1|-
CATSTPWGRDEAFF
TGTGCCACCAGTACTCCCTGGGGCAGGGACGAAGCTTTCTTT
>TRBV4-2|many|TRBJ2-1|-
CASSQERVVRGEFF
TGTGCCAGCAGCCAAGAAAGGGTGGTCAGGGGTGAGTTCTTC
>TRBV5-1|many|TRBJ2-5|TRBD1
CASSVGGREGSETQYF
TGCGCCAGCAGCGTAGGGGGCCGTGAAGGGAGCGAGACCCAGTACTTC
>TRBV6-1|many|TRBJ2-7|TRBD1
CASSRVQGEGSYEQYF
TGTGCCAGCAGTCGTGTACAGGGGGAAGGGTCCTACGAGCAGTACTTC
>TRBV7-2|many|TRBJ2-5|TRBD2
CASSLVNRGGETQYF
TGTGCCAGCAGCTTAGTAAACCGGGGGGGGGAGACCCAGTACTTC
>TRBV7-9|many|TRBJ1-1|-
CASSPAGTRNTEAFF
TGTGCCAGCAGCCCAGCCGGGACACGGAACACTGAAGCTTTCTTT
>TRBV9|many|TRBJ2-3|-
CASSTARRYTDTQYF
TGTGCCAGCAGCACAGCCAGACGGTACACAGATACGCAGTATTTT
>TRBV6-1|-|TRBJ1-5|TRBD1
CASSVTGGSQPQHF
TGTGCCAGCAGTGTCACAGGGGGCAGTCAGCCCCAGCATTTT
>TRBV7-8|many|TRBJ2-5|-
CASSLGSSTLGETQYF
TGTGCCAGCAGCTTAGGGTCGAGTACTTTAGGAGAGACCCAGTACTTC
>TRBV15|-|TRBJ1-6|-
CATSTFNSPLHF
TGTGCCACCAGCACTTTTAATTCACCCCTCCACTTT
>TRBV30|few|TRBJ2-1|TRBD2
CAWGRLAVYNEQFF
TGTGCCTGGGGCCGACTAGCGGTATACAATGAGCAGTTCTTC
>TRBV6-1|many|TRBJ2-3|-
CASSPLIPSTDTQYF
TGTGCCAGCAGCCCACTGATCCCTAGCACAGATACGCAGTATTTT
>TRBV11-2|once|TRBJ2-1|TRBD2
CASSLGGTSGRGRNEQFF
TGTGCCAGCAGCTTAGGGGGCACTAGCGGGAGGGGGCGGAATGAGCAGTTCTTC
>TRBV29-1|many|TRBJ2-7|-
CSVASWTRPFYEQYF
TGCAGCGTTGCTTCCTGGACAAGGCCATTCTACGAGCAGTACTTC
>TRBV9|many|TRBJ1-2|TRBD1
CASSDRRGTDYGYTF
TGTGCCAGCAGCGACCGAAGGGGGACAGACTATGGCTACACCTTC
>TRBV29-1|many|TRBJ2-1|-
CSILTSSHEQFF
TGCAGCATCCTAACCTCTTCCCATGAGCAGTTCTTC
>TRBV11-1|many|TRBJ1-1|-
CASSLGKGWTEAFF
TGTGCCAGCAGCTTAGGGAAAGGTTGGACTGAAGCTTTCTTT
>TRBV20-1|many|TRBJ1-2|-
CSARDQRQREGYTF
TGCAGTGCTAGAGATCAGCGGCAGAGGGAGGGCTACACCTTC
>TRBV7-7|many|TRBJ2-5|-
CASSFERQETQYF
TGTGCTAGCAGCTTTGAGCGGCAAGAGACCCAGTACTTC
>TRBV2|-|TRBJ1-1|TRBD1
CASSGQGAGYTEAFF
TGTGCCAGCAGTGGCCAGGGGGCTGGTTACACTGAAGCTTTCTTT
>TRBV11-2|many|TRBJ2-2|-
CASSLSAGSDTGELFF
TGTGCCAGCAGCTTATCTGCGGGGAGTGACACCGGGGAGCTGTTTTTT
>TRBV2|once|TRBJ1-5|-
CASGPGIPNQPQHF
TGTGCCAGCGGCCCGGGAATTCCCAATCAGCCCCAGCATTTT
>TRBV28|few|TRBJ2-7|TRBD2
CASNPTVRTSGDSYEQYF
TGTGCCAGCAACCCAACGGTGAGGACTAGCGGGGACTCCTACGAGCAGTACTTC
>TRBV7-9|many|TRBJ1-1|-
CASSLGENTEAFF
TGTGCCAGCAGCTTAGGGGAGAACACTGAAGCTTTCTTT
>TRBV5-1|many|TRBJ2-3|-
CASSLRGAVEDTQYF
TGCGCCAGCAGCTTGAGGGGGGCCGTCGAAGATACGCAGTATTTT
>TRBV7-2|many|TRBJ2-7|TRBD2
CASSLRTSGSIVYEQYF
TGTGCCAGCAGCTTAAGGACTAGCGGGAGTATAGTCTACGAGCAGTACTTC
>TRBV12-3/TRBV12-4|many|TRBJ1-6|-
CASSLRGVYNSPLHF
TGTGCCAGCAGTTTAAGGGGGGTCTATAATTCACCCCTCCACTTT
>TRBV7-8|many|TRBJ1-6|TRBD1
CASSWDRGNSPLHF
TGTGCCAGCAGTTGGGACAGGGGCAATTCACCCCTCCACTTT
>TRBV11-2|many|TRBJ2-3|-
CASSWSTDTQYF
TGTGCCAGCAGCTGGAGCACAGATACGCAGTATTTT
>TRBV6-4|few|TRBJ2-7|TRBD2
CAGTLGLAGVYHEQYF
TGTGCCGGTACCCTGGGGCTAGCGGGAGTCTACCACGAGCAGTACTTC
>TRBV6-2/TRBV6-3|many|TRBJ2-3|-
CASSYSGARRNTQYF
TGTGCCAGCAGTTACTCGGGCGCCCGCAGGAATACGCAGTATTTT
>TRBV7-2|many|TRBJ2-7|-
CASSHGRGRVHEQYF
TGTGCCAGCAGCCACGGAAGGGGGAGGGTCCACGAGCAGTACTTC
>TRBV20-1|-|TRBJ2-7|-
CSGWDSLNRGSYEQYF
TGCAGTGGGTGGGACTCGCTAAACCGGGGGTCCTACGAGCAGTACTTC
>TRBV30|many|TRBJ1-2|-
CAWRNRTNYGYTF
TGTGCCTGGAGGAACAGAACTAACTATGGCTACACCTTC
>TRBV3-1|many|TRBJ2-7|TRBD1
CASSPTGSEQYF
TGTGCCAGCAGCCCGACAGGGAGCGAGCAGTACTTC
>TRBV7-9|once|TRBJ1-2|TRBD1
CASSYRTGGKGYTF
TGTGCCAGCAGCTATAGGACAGGGGGCAAAGGCTACACCTTC
>TRBV10-3|many|TRBJ2-1|-
CAISASASSYNEQFF
TGTGCCATCAGTGCCAGCGCCAGCTCCTACAATGAGCAGTTCTTC
>TRBV20-1|many|TRBJ2-5|TRBD2
CSAKSPTSGGLWTETQYF
TGCAGTGCTAAATCCCCGACTAGCGGGGGATTATGGACGGAGACCCAGTACTTC
>TRBV7-2|many|TRBJ2-7|TRBD1
CASSFYTGVEQYF
TGTGCCAGCAGCTTTTACACAGGGGTCGAGCAGTACTTC
>TRBV30|many|TRBJ1-1|-
CAWSPDFWTEAFF
TGTGCCTGGAGTCCCGACTTTTGGACTGAAGCTTTCTTT
>TRBV20-1|-|TRBJ2-1|TRBD2
CSARDPTGGGTSSYNEQFF
TGCAGTGCTAGAGATCCTACTGGCGGGGGGACATCCTCCTACAATGAGCAGTTCTTC
>TRBV6-1|many|TRBJ1-2|-
CASTRAVNHGYTF
TGTGCCAGCACTAGGGCAGTAAATCATGGCTACACCTTC
>TRBV6-5|many|TRBJ2-1|-
CASSYSKRAETYNEQFF
TGTGCCAGCAGTTACTCGAAGAGAGCGGAAACCTACAATGAGCAGTTCTTC
>TRBV18|many|TRBJ1-5|-
CASSLGTEYQPQHF
TGTGCCAGCTCACTGGGCACAGAGTATCAGCCCCAGCATTTT
>TRBV13|many|TRBJ2-5|TRBD1
CASSLTGGWQETQYF
TGTGCCAGCAGCTTAACAGGGGGTTGGCAAGAGACCCAGTACTTC
>TRBV20-1|many|TRBJ2-1|TRBD2
CSAIETSANEQFF
TGCAGTGCTATTGAGACTAGCGCCAATGAGCAGTTCTTC